A single sample gave rise to the 16 T cell receptor beta chains below, sequenced in a study of shared clonotypes between healthy human individuals. Profiling relied on immunoSEQ multiplex PCR, and the TCRdb table lists in-frame clones only, not all of them. The sample lists about 1,800,000 clones, over 85% occurring once. CD45RO-negative, CCR7-selected cells formed the naive CD8 fraction, which excluded terminally differentiated effector memory CD45RA+ cells. Sample: naive CD8+ T cells sorted from blood. The receptors derive from a man aged 18 to 29 in good health.

This clone appeared a single time. The sample has other DNA sequences that encode this CDR3 too. The rearrangement links TRBV19 to TRBJ2-7; TRBD1 matches at 7 bases. The germline gives CDR1 LNHDA, CDR2 SQIVND (reference sequence). The CDR3 has 14 amino acids. The V gene end was trimmed by 6 bases and the J gene end by 1 base; junction bases not matched to a gene: 6. CDR3 in amino acids: CASRPDRDSYEQYF. The CDR3 region has the DNA TGTGCCAGTAGACCTGACAGGGATTCCTACGAGCAGTACTTC.

This chain uses TRBV6-1 with TRBJ1-5, with 8 bases fitting TRBD1. The CDR3 spans 15 residues. Germline V gene sequence: CDR1 MNHNS, CDR2 SASEGT. The junction had 4 bases not matched to a gene; V was cut back by 2 bases and J by 4 bases. The CDR3 DNA is TGTGCCAGCAGTGAAACAGGGGGTAGGAATCAGCCCCAGCATTTT. Residues: CASSETGGRNQPQHF.

This chain links TRBV2 with TRBJ2-7; the D is unclear. The CDR3 is 15 residues long. V was pared by 4 bases and J by 7 bases, with 20 bases between. The germline V gene encodes CDR1 SNHLY and CDR2 FYNNEI. CDR3 DNA: TGTGCCAGCAGTGGAGGAGACGGCAGACCGAGGGAGCAGTACTTC. Its protein is CASSGGDGRPREQYF.

The chain has TRBV29-1 and TRBJ2-1; possible D gene TRBD2, 5 bases. There are 11 residues in the CDR3. The V end was cut by 2 bases, the J end by 7 bases, with 6 bases between. The germline V gene has CDR1 SQVTM and CDR2 ANQGSEA. The CDR3 spells CSVEPGNEQFF. The CDR3 coding sequence is TGCAGCGTTGAACCGGGAAATGAGCAGTTCTTC.

As to this clone: The junction and the germline gene differ at one end; a read error may be behind it. The chain joins TRBV2 to TRBJ2-7, with 8 bases aligning to TRBD1. This CDR3 has 15 residues. Germline V gene lookup returns CDR1 SNHLY and CDR2 FYNNEI. The CDR3 is CASTELDRVLGEQYF. The CDR3 DNA is TGTGCCAGCACTGAACTGGACAGGGTTTTGGGCGAGCAGTACTTC.

This clone appeared once. The chain combines TRBV27 with TRBJ2-5; no reliable D call. V lost 3 bases and J lost 2, with 7 bases in between. The CDR3 runs to 13 residues. Germline V gives CDR1 MNHEY, CDR2 SMNVEV (reference sequence). CDR3 sequence: CASSFNQQETQYF. The CDR3 DNA sequence: TGTGCCAGCAGTTTTAATCAGCAAGAGACCCAGTACTTC.

The V and J genes are TRBV25-1 and TRBJ2-7; TRBD1 matches at 7 bases. V was clipped by 4 bases and J by 0 bases; unmatched bases: 6. The CDR3 length is 15 residues. The germline V gene encodes CDR1 MGHDK and CDR2 SYGVNS. As DNA, the CDR3 is TGTGCCAGCAGTGGGGGACAGCTTAGCTCCTACGAGCAGTACTTC. Its protein product is CASSGGQLSSYEQYF.

The J gene is TRBJ2-5, the V gene TRBV9; D call uncertain. CDR3 length: 15 residues. The V end was cut by 0 bases, the J end by 5 bases, with 14 bases between. Germline-derived CDR1 and CDR2 are SGDLS and YYNGEE. For the CDR3, the DNA is TGTGCCAGCAGCGTAGCGTCGCTACGTTGGGAGACCCAGTACTTC. It is translated as CASSVASLRWETQYF.

The chain employs TRBV9 and TRBJ2-7; D is uncertain. The CDR3 is 14 amino acids. V dropped 4 bases and J dropped 7 bases, with 18 bases sitting between them. Germline CDR1 reads SGDLS; CDR2 reads YYNGEE. CDR3 residues: CASSPPMGMEEQYF. CDR3 nucleotide sequence: TGTGCCAGCAGCCCCCCAATGGGAATGGAAGAGCAGTACTTC.

A note on this clone: Other DNA sequences in this sample translate to the same CDR3. The CDR3 sequence: CASSQGGSLYGYTF. CDR3 coding DNA: TGCGCCAGCAGCCAAGGCGGAAGCCTTTATGGCTACACCTTC. This sequence joins TRBV4-1 and TRBJ1-2, with D hard to call. The CDR3 spans 14 residues. The ends were cut back, 1 base at V and 5 bases at J, with 11 bases in the middle. Germline CDR1 and CDR2: MGHRA and YSYEKL.

V is TRBV13 and J is TRBJ2-7; TRBD2 is a possible D gene (6 bases). V lost 2 bases, J lost 6 bases, and 14 bases lay in between. The germline V gene has CDR1 PRHDT and CDR2 FYEKMQ (reference sequence). This CDR3 comprises 14 residues. The CDR3, as DNA: TGTGCCAGCAGCTTATGGGGGGAAGAAGGCGAGCAGTACTTC. It is translated as CASSLWGEEGEQYF.

The V call is TRBV29-1, the J call TRBJ1-2; D might be TRBD1 (5 bases). V shed 0 bases and J shed 3 bases, with 23 bases lying between them. CDR1 SQVTM and CDR2 ANQGSEA come from the germline V gene. This CDR3 spans 18 amino acids. The CDR3 loop reads CSVEDLLNVRTNYYGYTF. The DNA for the CDR3 is TGCAGCGTTGAAGATCTTTTAAATGTTAGGACAAACTACTATGGCTACACCTTC.

This clone was seen only a few times. Distinct nucleotide sequences in the sample also encode this CDR3. The V and J genes are TRBV5-1 and TRBJ1-1, with unresolved D. V dropped 2 bases and J dropped 0 bases, with 5 bases sitting between them. The CDR3 totals 13 residues. Germline loops: CDR1 SGHRS, CDR2 YFSETQ. This chain's CDR3 is CASSFDLNTEAFF. The CDR3 DNA sequence: TGCGCCAGCAGCTTTGATTTGAACACTGAAGCTTTCTTT.

V is TRBV19 and J is TRBJ1-2; D is unclear. V was cut by 6 bases and J by 8 bases, with 13 bases left in between. Germline CDR1 LNHDA, CDR2 SQIVND (reference sequence). The length of the CDR3 is 12 residues. The CDR3 loop is CASRRTTDGYTF. DNA for the CDR3: TGTGCCAGTAGGAGGACTACTGACGGCTACACCTTC.

The V gene is TRBV27, the J gene TRBJ2-7; D not resolved. The ends were cut back, 4 bases at V and 3 bases at J, with 13 bases in the middle. Germline V gives CDR1 MNHEY, CDR2 SMNVEV (reference sequence). This CDR3 region has 14 residues. As DNA, the CDR3 is TGTGCCAGCAGTTCCCTCGAAAGCTTCTACGAGCAGTACTTC. It encodes CASSSLESFYEQYF.

The chain recombines TRBV19 with TRBJ2-7; D is unresolved. The CDR3 contains 14 residues. CDR1 is LNHDA and CDR2 is SQIVND in the germline V gene (reference sequence). Deletions cut 2 bases from V and 5 bases from J, with 13 bases between. CDR3 sequence (DNA): TGTGCCAGTAGTATAAACAACCTAGACGACGAGCAGTACTTC. Translated: CASSINNLDDEQYF.